Listed here is a single T cell receptor beta chain. No cognate antigen has been identified for it. Base qualities are not provided; no much larger clone lies one nucleotide away. Measured from the cysteine to the phenylalanine, the CDR3 is 10 residues long. This entry keeps only the CDR3 DNA: 30 bases, framed from base 1. Reading the germline V gene (reference sequence) gives CDR1 MNHEY and CDR2 SMNVEV. V was cut back by 8 bases and J by 6 bases, leaving a gap of 8 bases between them. The library came from the immunoSEQ multiplex PCR assay. For most patients, genomic DNA was subjected to high-throughput TCR-beta CDR3 sequencing by Adaptive Biotechnologies. The source study handled its data this way. Adaptive's ImmunoSEQ software was the source of the TCR sequencing data for 18 patients, while a few other patients were processed with MiXCR and VDJtools. CDR3 nucleotide sequences shared by donor and recipient were removed because the origin of these sequences could not be assigned. Alloreactive clones required at least 2-fold expansion over unstimulated cells and minimum CFSE-low frequency of 0.002% (template counts) or 0.001% (read counts). Clones were considered mappable if detected in sequenced pre-transplant spleen, lymph node, or MLR CFSE-low populations of the donor or recipient. Cumulative frequency of alloreactive clones was calculated as a percentage of all sequences weighted by copy number. TCRdb obtained this table from immuneACCESS and retained in-frame rearrangements with V and J assigned. These tables miss some clones; where compared with another copy, unresolved V genes account for less than half of the shortfall, and the remainder is unexplained. The V and J calls and clone size are taken from that table; D and trimming were inferred from the DNA. The sample contains about 97,000 clones, 80% to 95% of them found a single time. The top ten constitute roughly 16% of the sample.

The data belong to a study of graft-versus-host responses after intestinal transplantation (dated by TCRdb to about 2021). Background for the entire study: Recipients received multivisceral, liver-intestinal, or isolated intestinal transplants. Every recipient was given anti-thymocyte globulin induction, then maintenance tacrolimus and steroids for 2 to 4 years. After intestinal transplantation, graft-versus-host and host-versus-graft alloreactive T cell clones in the graft, circulation and bone marrow were tracked using bulk TCR-beta CDR3 sequencing. To identify alloreactive clones, pre-transplant mixed lymphocyte reaction products were sequenced and compared with unstimulated pre-transplant donor and recipient T cells. The cohort enrolled some 23 intestinal transplant recipients including one retransplant, and a few patients lacking pretransplant specimens were excluded. Donor T cell macrochimerism was defined as a peak of at least 4% donor T cells among recipient peripheral blood mononuclear cells. Instead of going to the commercial service, samples from a few later patients were sequenced in-house on an Illumina MiSeq and processed with MiXCR.

Blood samples were collected up to 4 times in the first month after transplant and then at least monthly when available. Study-wide conclusions, independent of this receptor: Early after transplant, peak levels of circulating GvH clones were associated with declines in HvG clones. Patients with donor T cell macrochimerism had high GvH to HvG T cell clonal ratios in their allografts. Conclusions were limited by the relatively low number and heterogeneity of intestinal transplant patients. GvH clones were found in recipient bone marrow, and some of the GvH clones appeared earlier in ileal mucosa or blood, which is consistent with an intestinal mucosal origin.

The chain is encoded by TRBV27 joined to TRBJ2-7; the D gene remains uncertain. The material was PBMCs, obtained 450 to 460 days after intestinal transplant. The TCR sequence derives from a human patient who received an intestinal transplant, so some T cells may come from the graft donor. The nucleotides are TGTGCCAGCGGAGAGGCCGAGCAGTACTTC. It translates to CASGEAEQYF.